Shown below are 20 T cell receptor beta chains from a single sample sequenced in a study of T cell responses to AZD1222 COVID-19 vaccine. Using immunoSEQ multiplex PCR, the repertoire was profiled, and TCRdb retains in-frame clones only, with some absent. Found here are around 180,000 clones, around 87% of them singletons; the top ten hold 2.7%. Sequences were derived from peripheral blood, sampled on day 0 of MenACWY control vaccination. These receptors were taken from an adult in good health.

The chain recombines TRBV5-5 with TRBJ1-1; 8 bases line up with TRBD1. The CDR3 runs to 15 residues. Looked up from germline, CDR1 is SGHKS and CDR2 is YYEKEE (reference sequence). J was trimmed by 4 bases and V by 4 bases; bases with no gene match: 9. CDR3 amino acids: CASSHGDRTVTEAFF. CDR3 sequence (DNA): TGTGCCAGCAGCCATGGGGACAGGACGGTCACTGAAGCTTTCTTT.

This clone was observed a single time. The CDR3 is CASSQSTGGGTEAFF. The CDR3 nucleotides read TGTGCCAGCAGCCAAAGTACAGGGGGCGGGACTGAAGCTTTCTTT. The chain joins TRBV3-1 (or the pseudogene TRBV3-2) to TRBJ1-1; 9 positions agree with TRBD1. The V segment lost 2 bases and the J segment 5 bases; nucleotides outside the gene matches: 6. The CDR3 contains 15 residues. Germline V lookup: CDR1 LGHDT, CDR2 YNNKEL (reference sequence).

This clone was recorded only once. The CDR3 DNA reads as TGCAGCGTTGATGAGGGTTTTGATGAGCAGTTCTTC. Amino acid sequence: CSVDEGFDEQFF. The V call is TRBV29-1, the J call TRBJ2-1, with a tentative D call TRBD2 (5 bases). CDR3 length equals 12 residues. Trimming took off 3 bases at V and 8 bases at J, with 11 bases between the two ends. Germline assignment: CDR1 SQVTM and CDR2 ANQGSEA.

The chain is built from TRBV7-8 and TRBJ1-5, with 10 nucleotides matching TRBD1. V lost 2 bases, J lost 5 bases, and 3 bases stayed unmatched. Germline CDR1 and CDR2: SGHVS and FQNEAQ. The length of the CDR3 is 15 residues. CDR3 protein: CASSLRDRGYQPQHF. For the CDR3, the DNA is TGTGCCAGCAGCTTAAGGGACAGGGGTTATCAGCCCCAGCATTTT.

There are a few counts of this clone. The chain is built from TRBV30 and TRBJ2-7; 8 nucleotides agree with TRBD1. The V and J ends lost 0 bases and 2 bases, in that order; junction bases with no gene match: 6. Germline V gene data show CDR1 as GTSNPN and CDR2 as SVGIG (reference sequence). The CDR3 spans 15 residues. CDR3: CAWSVGVDRAYEQYF. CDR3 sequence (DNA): TGTGCCTGGAGTGTAGGAGTGGACAGGGCCTACGAGCAGTACTTC. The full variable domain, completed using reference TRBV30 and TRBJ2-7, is SQTIHQWPATLVQPVGSPLSLECTVEGTSNPNLYWYRQAAGRGLQLLFYSVGIGQISSEVPQNLSASRPQDRQFILSSKKLLLSDSGFYLCAWSVGVDRAYEQYFGPGTRLTVT.

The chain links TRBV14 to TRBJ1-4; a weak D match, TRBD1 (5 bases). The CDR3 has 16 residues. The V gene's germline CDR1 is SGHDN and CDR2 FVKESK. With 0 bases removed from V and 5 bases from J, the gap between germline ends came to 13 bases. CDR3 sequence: CASSQDPGRWNEKLFF. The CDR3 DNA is TGTGCCAGCAGCCAAGACCCGGGACGGTGGAATGAAAAACTGTTTTTT.

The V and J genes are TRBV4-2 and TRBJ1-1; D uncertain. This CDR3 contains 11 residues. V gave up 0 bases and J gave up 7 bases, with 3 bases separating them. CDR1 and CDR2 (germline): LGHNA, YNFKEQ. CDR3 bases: TGTGCCAGCAGCCAAGAGAGTGAAGCTTTCTTT. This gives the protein CASSQESEAFF.

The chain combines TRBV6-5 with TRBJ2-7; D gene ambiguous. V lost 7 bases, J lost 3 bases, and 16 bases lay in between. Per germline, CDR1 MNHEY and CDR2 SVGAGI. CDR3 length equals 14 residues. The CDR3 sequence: CASILGRPSYEQYF. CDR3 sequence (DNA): TGTGCCAGCATCCTGGGTAGGCCAAGCTACGAGCAGTACTTC.

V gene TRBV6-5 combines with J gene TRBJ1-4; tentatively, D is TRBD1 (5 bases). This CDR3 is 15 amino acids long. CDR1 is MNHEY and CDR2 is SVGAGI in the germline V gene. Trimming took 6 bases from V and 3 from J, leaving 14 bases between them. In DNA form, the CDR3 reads TGTGCCAGCAGGGACCTGACAGCTTCTAATGAAAAACTGTTTTTT. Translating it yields CASRDLTASNEKLFF.

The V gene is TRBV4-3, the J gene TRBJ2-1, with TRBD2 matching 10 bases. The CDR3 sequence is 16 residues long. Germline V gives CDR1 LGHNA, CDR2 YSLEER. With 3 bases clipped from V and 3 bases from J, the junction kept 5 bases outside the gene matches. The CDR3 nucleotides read TGCGCCAGCAGCCAGTTAGCGGGGGGCCTCTACAATGAGCAGTTCTTC. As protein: CASSQLAGGLYNEQFF.

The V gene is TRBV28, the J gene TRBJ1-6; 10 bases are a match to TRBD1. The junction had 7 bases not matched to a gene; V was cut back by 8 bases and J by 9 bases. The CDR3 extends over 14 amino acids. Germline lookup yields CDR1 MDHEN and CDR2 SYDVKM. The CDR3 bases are TGTGCCAGCGGCCCCGGGACAGGGGCTTCACCCCTCCACTTT. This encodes CASGPGTGASPLHF.

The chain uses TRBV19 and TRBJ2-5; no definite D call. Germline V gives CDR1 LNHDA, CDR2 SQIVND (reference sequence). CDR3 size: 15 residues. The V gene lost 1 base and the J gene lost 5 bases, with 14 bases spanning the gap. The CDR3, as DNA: TGTGCCAGTAGTATAGTATTCGGGCCTCGGGAGACCCAGTACTTC. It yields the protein CASSIVFGPRETQYF.

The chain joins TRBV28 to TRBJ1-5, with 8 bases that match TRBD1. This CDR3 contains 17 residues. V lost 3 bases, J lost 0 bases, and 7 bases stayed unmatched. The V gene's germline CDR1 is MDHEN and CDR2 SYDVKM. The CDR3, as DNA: TGTGCCAGCAGTTTCGTGGGACAGGTCTTTAGCAATCAGCCCCAGCATTTT. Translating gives CASSFVGQVFSNQPQHF.

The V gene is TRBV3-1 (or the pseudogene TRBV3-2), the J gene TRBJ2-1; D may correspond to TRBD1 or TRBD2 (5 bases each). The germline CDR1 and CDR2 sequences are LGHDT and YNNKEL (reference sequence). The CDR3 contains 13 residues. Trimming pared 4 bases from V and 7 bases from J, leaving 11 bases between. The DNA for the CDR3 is TGTGCCAGCAGCCCGGGACCAACAAATGAGCAGTTCTTC. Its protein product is CASSPGPTNEQFF.

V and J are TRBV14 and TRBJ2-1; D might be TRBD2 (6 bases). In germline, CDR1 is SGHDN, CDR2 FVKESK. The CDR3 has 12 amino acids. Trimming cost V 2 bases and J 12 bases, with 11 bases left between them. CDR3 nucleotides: TGTGCCAGCAGCCAACTCCGGCGGGGGCAGTTCTTC. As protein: CASSQLRRGQFF.

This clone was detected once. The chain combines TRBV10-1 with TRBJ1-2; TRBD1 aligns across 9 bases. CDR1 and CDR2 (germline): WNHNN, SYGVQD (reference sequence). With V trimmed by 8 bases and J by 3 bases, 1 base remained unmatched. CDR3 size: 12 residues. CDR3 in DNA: TGCGCCAGCCGGACAGGGGACTATGGCTACACCTTC. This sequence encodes CASRTGDYGYTF.

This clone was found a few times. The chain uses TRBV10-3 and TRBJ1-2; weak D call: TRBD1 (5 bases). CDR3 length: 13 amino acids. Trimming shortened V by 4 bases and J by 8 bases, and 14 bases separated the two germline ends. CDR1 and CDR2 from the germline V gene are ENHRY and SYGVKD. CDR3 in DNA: TGTGCCATCAGTGGATTGGGCAGGGACGGCTACACCTTC. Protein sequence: CAISGLGRDGYTF.

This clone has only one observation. CDR3 coding DNA: TGTGCCAGCAGCCAAGGCCCCGGGGGTGTAGAGACCCAGTACTTC. Residues: CASSQGPGGVETQYF. The gene calls are TRBV4-2 and TRBJ2-5; possibly TRBD2 for D (6 bases). The CDR3 loop spans 15 amino acids. Germline values: CDR1 LGHNA, CDR2 YNFKEQ. The V end lost 1 base, the J end lost 4 bases, and 13 bases lay between the germline ends.

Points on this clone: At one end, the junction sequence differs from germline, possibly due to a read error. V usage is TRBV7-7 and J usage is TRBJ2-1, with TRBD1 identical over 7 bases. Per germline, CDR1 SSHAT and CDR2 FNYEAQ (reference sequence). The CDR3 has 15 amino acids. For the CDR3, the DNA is TGTGCTAGCAGCTTGACAGGGAGCTCCTACAATGAGCAGTTCTTC. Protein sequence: CASSLTGSSYNEQFF.

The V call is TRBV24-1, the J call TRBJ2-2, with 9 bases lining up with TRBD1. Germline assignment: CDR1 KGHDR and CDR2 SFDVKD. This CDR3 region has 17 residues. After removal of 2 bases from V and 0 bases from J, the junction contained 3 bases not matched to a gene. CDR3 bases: TGTGCCACCAGTGATTGGACAGGGGCGTCGAACACCGGGGAGCTGTTTTTT. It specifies CATSDWTGASNTGELFF.